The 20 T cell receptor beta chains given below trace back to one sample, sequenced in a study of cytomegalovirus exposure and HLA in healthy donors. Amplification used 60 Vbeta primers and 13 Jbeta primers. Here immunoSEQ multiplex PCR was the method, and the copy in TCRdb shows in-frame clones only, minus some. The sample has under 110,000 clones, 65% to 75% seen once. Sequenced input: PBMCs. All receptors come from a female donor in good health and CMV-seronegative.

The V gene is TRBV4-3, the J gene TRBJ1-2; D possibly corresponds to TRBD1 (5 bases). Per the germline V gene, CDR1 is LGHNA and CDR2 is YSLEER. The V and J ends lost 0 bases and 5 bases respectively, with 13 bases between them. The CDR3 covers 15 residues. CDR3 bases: TGCGCCAGCAGCCAAGATTGGGGGGGGAGGTATGGCTACACCTTC. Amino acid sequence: CASSQDWGGRYGYTF.

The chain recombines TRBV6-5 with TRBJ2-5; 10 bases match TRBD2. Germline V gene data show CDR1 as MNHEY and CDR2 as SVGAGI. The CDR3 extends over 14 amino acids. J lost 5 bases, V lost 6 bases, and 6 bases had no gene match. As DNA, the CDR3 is TGTGCCAGCAGCTACCTAGCGGGAGCGGAGACCCAGTACTTC. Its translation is CASSYLAGAETQYF.

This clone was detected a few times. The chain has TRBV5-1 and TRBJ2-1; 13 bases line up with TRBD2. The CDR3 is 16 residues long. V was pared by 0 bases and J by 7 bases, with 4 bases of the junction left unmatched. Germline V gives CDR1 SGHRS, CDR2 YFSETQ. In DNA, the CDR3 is TGCGCCAGCAGCTTGGGACTAGCGGGAGGACGGAATGAGCAGTTCTTC. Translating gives CASSLGLAGGRNEQFF.

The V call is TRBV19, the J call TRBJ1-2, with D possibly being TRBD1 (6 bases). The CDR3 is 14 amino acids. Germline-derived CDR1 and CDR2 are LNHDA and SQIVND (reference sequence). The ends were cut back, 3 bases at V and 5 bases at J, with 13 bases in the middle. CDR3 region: CASSILQGLYGYTF. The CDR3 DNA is TGTGCCAGTAGTATTTTACAGGGTCTATATGGCTACACCTTC.

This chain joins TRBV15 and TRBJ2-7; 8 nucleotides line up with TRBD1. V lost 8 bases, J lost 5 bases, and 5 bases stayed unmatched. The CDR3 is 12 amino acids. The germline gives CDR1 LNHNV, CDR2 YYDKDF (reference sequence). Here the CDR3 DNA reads TGTGCCACCGGACAGGGAGATGACGAGCAGTACTTC. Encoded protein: CATGQGDDEQYF.

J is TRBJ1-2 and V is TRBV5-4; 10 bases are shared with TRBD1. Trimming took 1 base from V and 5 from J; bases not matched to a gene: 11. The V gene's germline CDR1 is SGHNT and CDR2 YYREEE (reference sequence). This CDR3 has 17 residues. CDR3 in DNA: TGTGCCAGCAGCTTGTACCGGGCCGGGACAGGGGCGTATGGCTACACCTTC. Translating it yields CASSLYRAGTGAYGYTF.

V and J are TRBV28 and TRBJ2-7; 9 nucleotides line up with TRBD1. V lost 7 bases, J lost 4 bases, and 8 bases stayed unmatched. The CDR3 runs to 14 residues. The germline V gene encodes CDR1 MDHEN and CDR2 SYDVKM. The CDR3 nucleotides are TGTGCCAGCACCCTCGGACAGGGGAATTACGAGCAGTACTTC. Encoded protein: CASTLGQGNYEQYF.

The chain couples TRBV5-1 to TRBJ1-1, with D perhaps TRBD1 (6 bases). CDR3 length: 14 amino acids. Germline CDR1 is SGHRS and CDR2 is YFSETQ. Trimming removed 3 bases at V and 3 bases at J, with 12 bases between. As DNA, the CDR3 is TGCGCCAGCAGCTCTGGACAGAAGGACACTGAAGCTTTCTTT. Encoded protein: CASSSGQKDTEAFF. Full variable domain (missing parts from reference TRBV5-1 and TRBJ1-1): KAGVTQTPRYLIKTRGQQVTLSCSPISGHRSVSWYQQTPGQGLQFLFEYFSETQRNKGNFPGRFSGRQFSNSRSEMNVSTLELGDSALYLCASSSGQKDTEAFFGQGTRLTVV.

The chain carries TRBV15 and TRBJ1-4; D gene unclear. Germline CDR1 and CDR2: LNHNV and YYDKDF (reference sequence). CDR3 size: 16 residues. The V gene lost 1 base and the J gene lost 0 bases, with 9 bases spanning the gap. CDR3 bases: TGTGCCACCAGCAGAGTTCTAGTTGCAACTAATGAAAAACTGTTTTTT. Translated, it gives CATSRVLVATNEKLFF.

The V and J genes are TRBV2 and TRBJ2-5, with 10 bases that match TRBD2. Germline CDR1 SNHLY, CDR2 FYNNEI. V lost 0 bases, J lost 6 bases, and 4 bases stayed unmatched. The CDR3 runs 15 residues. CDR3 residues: CASSEASGRAKTQYF. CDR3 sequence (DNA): TGTGCCAGCAGTGAAGCCAGCGGGAGGGCTAAGACCCAGTACTTC.

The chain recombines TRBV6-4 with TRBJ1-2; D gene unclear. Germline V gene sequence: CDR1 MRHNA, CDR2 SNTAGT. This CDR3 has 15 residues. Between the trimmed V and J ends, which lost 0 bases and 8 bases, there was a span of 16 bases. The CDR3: CASSDSSEGRRGYTF. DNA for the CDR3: TGTGCCAGCAGTGACTCGAGCGAGGGCCGCAGGGGCTACACCTTC.

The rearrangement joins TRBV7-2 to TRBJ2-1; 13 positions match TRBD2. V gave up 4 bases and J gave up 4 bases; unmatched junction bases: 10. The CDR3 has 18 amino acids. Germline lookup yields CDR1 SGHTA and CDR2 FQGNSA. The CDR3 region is CASSSGLAGLNSYNEQFF. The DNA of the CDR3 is TGTGCCAGCAGCTCGGGACTAGCGGGGCTCAACTCTTACAATGAGCAGTTCTTC. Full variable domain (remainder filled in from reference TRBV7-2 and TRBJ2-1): GAGVSQSPSNKVTEKGKDVELRCDPISGHTALYWYRQSLGQGLEFLIYFQGNSAPDKSGLPSDRFSAERTGGSVSTLTIQRTQQEDSAVYLCASSSGLAGLNSYNEQFFGPGTRLTVL.

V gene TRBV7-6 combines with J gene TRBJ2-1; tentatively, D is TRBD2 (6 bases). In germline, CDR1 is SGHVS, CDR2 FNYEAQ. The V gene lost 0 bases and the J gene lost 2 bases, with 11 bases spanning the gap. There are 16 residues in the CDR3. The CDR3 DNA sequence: TGTGCCAGCAGCTTAGCGGGAGGCCTCACCTACAATGAGCAGTTCTTC. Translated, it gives CASSLAGGLTYNEQFF.

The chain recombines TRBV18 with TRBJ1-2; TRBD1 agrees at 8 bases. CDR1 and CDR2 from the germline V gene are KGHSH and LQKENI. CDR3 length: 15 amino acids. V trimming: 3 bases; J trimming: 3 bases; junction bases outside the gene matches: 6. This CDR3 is CASSPQTGEDYGYTF. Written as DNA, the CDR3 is TGTGCCAGCTCACCCCAGACAGGGGAAGACTATGGCTACACCTTC.

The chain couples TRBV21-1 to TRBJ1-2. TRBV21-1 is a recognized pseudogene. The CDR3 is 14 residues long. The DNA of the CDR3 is TGTGCCAGCAGCCCTCGACTGAGTAACTATGGCTACACCTTC. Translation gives CASSPRLSNYGYTF.

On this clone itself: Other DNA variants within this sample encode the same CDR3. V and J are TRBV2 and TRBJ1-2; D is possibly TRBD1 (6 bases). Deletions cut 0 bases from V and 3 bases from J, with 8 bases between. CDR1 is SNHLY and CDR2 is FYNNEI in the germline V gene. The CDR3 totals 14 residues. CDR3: CASSEATGHYGYTF. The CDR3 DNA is TGTGCCAGCAGTGAAGCGACAGGCCACTATGGCTACACCTTC.

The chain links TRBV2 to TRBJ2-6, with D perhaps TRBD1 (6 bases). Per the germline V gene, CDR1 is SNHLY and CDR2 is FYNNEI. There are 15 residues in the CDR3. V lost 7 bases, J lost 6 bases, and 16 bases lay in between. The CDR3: CASTSLTGSANVLTF. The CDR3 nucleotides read TGTGCCAGCACTTCTCTGACAGGTTCGGCCAACGTCCTGACTTTC.

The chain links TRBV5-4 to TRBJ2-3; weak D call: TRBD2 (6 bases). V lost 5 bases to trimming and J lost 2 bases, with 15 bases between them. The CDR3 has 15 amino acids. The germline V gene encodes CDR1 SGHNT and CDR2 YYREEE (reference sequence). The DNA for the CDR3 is TGTGCCAGCAGTTCGGGACTTTCCTACACAGATACGCAGTATTTT. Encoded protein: CASSSGLSYTDTQYF.

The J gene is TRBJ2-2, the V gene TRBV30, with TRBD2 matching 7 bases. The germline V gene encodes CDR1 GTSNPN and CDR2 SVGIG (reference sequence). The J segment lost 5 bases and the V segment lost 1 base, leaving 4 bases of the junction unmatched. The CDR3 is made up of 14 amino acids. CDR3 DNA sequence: TGTGCCTGGAGTGAAACTAGCGTAACCGGGGAGCTGTTTTTT. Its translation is CAWSETSVTGELFF.

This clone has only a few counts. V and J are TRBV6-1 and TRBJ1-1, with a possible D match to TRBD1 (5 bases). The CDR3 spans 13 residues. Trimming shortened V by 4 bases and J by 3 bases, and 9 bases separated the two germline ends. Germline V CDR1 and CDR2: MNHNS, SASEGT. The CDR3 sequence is CASSGRADTEAFF. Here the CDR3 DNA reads TGTGCCAGCAGTGGCAGGGCGGACACTGAAGCTTTCTTT.